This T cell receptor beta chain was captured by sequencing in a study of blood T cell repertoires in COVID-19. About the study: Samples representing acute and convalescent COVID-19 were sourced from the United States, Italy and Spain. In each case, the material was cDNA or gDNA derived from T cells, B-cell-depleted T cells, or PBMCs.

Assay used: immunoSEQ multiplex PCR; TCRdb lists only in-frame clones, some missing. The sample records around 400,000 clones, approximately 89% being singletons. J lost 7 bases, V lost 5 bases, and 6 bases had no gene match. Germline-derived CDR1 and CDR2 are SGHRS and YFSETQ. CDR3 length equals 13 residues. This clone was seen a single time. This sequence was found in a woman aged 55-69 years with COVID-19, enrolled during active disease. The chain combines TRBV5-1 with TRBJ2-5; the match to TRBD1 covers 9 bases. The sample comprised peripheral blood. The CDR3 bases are TGCGCCAGCAGTCCGGGACAGGGAGTGACCCAGTACTTC. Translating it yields CASSPGQGVTQYF.